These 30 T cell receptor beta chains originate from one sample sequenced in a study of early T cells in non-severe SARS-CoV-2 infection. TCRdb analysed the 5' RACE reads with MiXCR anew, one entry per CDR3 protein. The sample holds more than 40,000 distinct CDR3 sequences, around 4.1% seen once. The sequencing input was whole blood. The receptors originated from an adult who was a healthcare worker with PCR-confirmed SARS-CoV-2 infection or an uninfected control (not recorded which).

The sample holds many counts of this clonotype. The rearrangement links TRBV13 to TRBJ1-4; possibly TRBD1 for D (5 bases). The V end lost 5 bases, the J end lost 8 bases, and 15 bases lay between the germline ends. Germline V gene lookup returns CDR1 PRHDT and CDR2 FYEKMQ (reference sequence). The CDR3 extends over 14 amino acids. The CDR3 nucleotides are TGTGCCAGCAGCCCCCGAAGGGGCCAAGAAAAACTGTTTTTT. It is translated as CASSPRRGQEKLFF.

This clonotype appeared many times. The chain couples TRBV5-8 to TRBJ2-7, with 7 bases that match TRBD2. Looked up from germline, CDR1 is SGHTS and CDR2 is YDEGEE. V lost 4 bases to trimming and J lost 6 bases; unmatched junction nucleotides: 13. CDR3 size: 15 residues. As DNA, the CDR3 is TGTGCCAGCAGCATAAGGGGACTATCATCGGCCGAGCAGTACTTC. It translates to CASSIRGLSSAEQYF.

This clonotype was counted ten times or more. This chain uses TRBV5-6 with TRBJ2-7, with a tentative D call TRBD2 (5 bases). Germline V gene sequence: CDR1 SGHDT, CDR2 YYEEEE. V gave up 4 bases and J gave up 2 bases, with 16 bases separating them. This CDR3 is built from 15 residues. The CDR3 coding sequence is TGTGCCAGCAGCCCCGGGCTAGCTCCCACCTACGAGCAGTACTTC. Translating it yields CASSPGLAPTYEQYF.

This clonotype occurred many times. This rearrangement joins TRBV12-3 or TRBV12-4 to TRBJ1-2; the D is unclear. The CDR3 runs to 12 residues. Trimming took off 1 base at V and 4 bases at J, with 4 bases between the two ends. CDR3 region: CASSLVGYGYTF. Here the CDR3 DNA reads TGTGCCAGCAGTTTAGTGGGCTATGGCTACACCTTC.

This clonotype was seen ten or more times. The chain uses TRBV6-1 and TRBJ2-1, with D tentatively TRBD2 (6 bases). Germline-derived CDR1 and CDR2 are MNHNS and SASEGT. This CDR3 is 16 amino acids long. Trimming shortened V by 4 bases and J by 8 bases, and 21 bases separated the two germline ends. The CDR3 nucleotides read TGTGCCAGCAGTGCAACCTCGGGAGACCTCCCCCATGAGCAGTTCTTC. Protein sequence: CASSATSGDLPHEQFF.

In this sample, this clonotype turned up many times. This chain's CDR3 is CASSSDQLRGKGIQYF. DNA of the CDR3: TGTGCCAGCAGCTCCGACCAGTTACGCGGGAAGGGCATTCAGTACTTC. This chain uses TRBV7-2 with TRBJ2-4, with a possible D match to TRBD2 (6 bases). Germline assignment: CDR1 SGHTA and CDR2 FQGNSA. The V end was cut by 4 bases, the J end by 9 bases, with 22 bases between. The CDR3 is 16 amino acids.

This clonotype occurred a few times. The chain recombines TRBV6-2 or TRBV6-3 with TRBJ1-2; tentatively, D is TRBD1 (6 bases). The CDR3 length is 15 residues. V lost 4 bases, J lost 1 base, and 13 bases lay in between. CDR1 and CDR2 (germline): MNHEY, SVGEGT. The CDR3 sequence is CASSSEGEDNYGYTF. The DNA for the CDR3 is TGTGCCAGCAGTTCCGAGGGGGAAGATAACTATGGCTACACCTTC.

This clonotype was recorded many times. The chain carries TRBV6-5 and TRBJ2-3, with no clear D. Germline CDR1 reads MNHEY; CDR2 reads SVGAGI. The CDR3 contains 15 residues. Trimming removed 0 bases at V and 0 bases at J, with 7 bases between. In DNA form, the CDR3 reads TGTGCCAGCAGTTACTCGATGGTCAGCACAGATACGCAGTATTTT. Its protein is CASSYSMVSTDTQYF.

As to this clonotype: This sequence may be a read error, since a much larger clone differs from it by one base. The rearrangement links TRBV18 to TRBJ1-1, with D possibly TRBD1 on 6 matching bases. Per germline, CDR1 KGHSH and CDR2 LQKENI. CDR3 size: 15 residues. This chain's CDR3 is CTSSQRTDSNTEAFF. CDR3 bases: TGTACCAGCTCACAGCGGACAGATTCGAACACTGAAGCTTTCTTT.

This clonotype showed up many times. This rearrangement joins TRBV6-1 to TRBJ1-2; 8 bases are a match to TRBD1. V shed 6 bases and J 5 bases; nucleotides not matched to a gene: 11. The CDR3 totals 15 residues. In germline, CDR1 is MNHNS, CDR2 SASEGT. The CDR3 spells CASRLDRASWYGYTF. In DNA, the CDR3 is TGTGCCAGCAGGCTGGACAGGGCGAGTTGGTATGGCTACACCTTC.

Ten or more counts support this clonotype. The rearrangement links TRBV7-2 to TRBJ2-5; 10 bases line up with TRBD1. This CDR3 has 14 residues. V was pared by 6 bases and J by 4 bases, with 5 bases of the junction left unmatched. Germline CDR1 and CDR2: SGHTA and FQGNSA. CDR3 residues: CASRETGGRETQYF. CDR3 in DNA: TGTGCCAGCAGAGAGACAGGGGGCAGAGAGACCCAGTACTTC.

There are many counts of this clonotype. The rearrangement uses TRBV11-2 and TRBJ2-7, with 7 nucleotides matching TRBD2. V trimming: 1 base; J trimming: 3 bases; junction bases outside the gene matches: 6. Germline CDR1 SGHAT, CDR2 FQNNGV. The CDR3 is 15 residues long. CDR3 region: CASSLAPQRGYEQYF. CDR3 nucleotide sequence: TGTGCCAGCAGCTTAGCCCCCCAGCGGGGCTACGAGCAGTACTTC. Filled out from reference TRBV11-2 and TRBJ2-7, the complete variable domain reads EAGVAQSPRYKIIEKRQSVAFWCNPISGHATLYWYQQILGQGPKLLIQFQNNGVVDDSQLPKDRFSAERLKGVDSTLKIQPAKLEDSAVYLCASSLAPQRGYEQYFGPGTRLTVT.

CDR3 region: CASSQDQGQGYGYTF. The CDR3 DNA reads TGTGCCAGCAGCCAAGATCAGGGACAAGGCTATGGCTACACCTTC. The chain combines TRBV3-1 with TRBJ1-2, with TRBD1 as a possible D gene (6 bases). The V gene's germline CDR1 is LGHDT and CDR2 YNNKEL (reference sequence). V shed 0 bases and J shed 4 bases, with 12 bases lying between them. CDR3 length: 15 amino acids.

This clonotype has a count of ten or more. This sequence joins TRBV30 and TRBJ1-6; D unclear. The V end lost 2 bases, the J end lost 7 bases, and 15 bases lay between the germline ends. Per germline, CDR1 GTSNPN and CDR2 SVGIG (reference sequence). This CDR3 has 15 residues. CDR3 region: CAWSRQVGQNSPLHF. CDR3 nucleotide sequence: TGTGCCTGGAGTCGGCAAGTGGGTCAGAATTCACCCCTCCACTTT.

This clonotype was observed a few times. CDR3 sequence: CSVTDAGQGREQYF. For the CDR3, the DNA is TGCAGCGTTACCGACGCGGGACAGGGGCGCGAGCAGTACTTC. This chain links TRBV29-1 with TRBJ2-7; TRBD1 agrees at 10 bases. Per the germline V gene, CDR1 is SQVTM and CDR2 is ANQGSEA. V shed 5 bases and J 6 bases; nucleotides not matched to a gene: 10. The CDR3 sequence is 14 residues long.

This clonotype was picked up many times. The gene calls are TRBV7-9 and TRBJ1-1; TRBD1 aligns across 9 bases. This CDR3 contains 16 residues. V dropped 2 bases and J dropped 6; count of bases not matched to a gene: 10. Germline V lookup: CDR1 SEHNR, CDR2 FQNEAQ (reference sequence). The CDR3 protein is CASSLRPDRGDPEAFF. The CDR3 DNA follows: TGTGCCAGCAGCTTAAGGCCGGACAGGGGTGACCCTGAAGCTTTCTTT.

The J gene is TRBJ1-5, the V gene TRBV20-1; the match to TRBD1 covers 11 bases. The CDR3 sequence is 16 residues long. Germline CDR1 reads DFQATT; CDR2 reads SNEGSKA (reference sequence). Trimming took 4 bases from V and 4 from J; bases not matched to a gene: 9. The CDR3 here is CSAMSRTGGSNQPQHF. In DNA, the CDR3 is TGCAGTGCTATGTCCCGGACAGGGGGCTCTAATCAGCCCCAGCATTTT.

The CDR3 protein is CASSATWGESYEQYF. CDR3 in DNA: TGCGCCAGCAGCGCTACTTGGGGGGAGTCCTACGAGCAGTACTTC. V gene TRBV4-1 combines with J gene TRBJ2-7; TRBD2 is a possible D gene (6 bases). V gave up 5 bases and J gave up 1 base, with 15 bases separating them. The germline CDR1 and CDR2 sequences are MGHRA and YSYEKL. The CDR3 sequence is 15 residues long.

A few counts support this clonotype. Here the CDR3 reads CSVDPTGIETQYF. The DNA for the CDR3 is TGCAGCGTTGACCCGACAGGGATTGAGACGCAGTATTTT. The chain employs TRBV29-1 and TRBJ2-3, with 7 bases aligning to TRBD1. CDR3 length equals 13 residues. J was trimmed by 9 bases and V by 3 bases; bases with no gene match: 9. Germline V gene lookup returns CDR1 SQVTM and CDR2 ANQGSEA.

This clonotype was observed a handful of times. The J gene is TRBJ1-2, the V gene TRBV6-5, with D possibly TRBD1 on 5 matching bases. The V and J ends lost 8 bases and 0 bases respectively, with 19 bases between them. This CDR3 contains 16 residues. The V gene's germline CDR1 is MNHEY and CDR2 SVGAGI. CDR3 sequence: CASGIGTATSNYGYTF. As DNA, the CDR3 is TGTGCCAGCGGGATAGGGACGGCGACATCTAACTATGGCTACACCTTC.

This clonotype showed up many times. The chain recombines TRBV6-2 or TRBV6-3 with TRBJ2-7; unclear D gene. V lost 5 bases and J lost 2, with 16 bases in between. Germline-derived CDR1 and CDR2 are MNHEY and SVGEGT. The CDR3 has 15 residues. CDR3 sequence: CASSGRLRRAYEQYF. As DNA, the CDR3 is TGTGCCAGCAGTGGCAGACTTCGAAGGGCCTACGAGCAGTACTTC.

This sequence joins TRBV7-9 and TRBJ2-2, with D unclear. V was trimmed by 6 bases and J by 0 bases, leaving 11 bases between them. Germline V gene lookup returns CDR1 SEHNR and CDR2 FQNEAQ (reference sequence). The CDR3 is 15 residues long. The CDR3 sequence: CASRFGSANTGELFF. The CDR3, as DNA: TGTGCCAGCAGGTTCGGCAGCGCGAACACCGGGGAGCTGTTTTTT.

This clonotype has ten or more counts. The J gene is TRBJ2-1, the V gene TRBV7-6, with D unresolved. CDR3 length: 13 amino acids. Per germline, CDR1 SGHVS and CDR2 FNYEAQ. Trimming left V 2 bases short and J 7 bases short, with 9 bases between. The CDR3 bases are TGTGCCAGCAGCTTACAATCCGGAAATGAGCAGTTCTTC. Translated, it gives CASSLQSGNEQFF.

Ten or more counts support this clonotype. CDR3 sequence reads: CASSTDGPNYGYTF. CDR3 in DNA: TGTGCCAGCAGTACCGACGGCCCTAACTATGGCTACACCTTC. The rearrangement joins TRBV12-3 or TRBV12-4 to TRBJ1-2; D call uncertain. The CDR3 totals 14 residues. V lost 5 bases and J lost 0, with 10 bases in between.

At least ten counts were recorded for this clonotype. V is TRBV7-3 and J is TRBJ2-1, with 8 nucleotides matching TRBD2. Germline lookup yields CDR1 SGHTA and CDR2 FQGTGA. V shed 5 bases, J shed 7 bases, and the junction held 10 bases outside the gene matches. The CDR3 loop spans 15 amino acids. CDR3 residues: CASSQGLVSSNEQFF. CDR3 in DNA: TGTGCCAGCAGCCAGGGACTAGTGTCATCGAATGAGCAGTTCTTC.

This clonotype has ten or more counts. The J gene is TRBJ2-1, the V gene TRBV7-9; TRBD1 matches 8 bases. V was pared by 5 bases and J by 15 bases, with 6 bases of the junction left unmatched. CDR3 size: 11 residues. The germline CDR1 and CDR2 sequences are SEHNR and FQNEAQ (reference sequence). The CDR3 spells CASSRGDRTFF. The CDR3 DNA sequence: TGTGCCAGCAGCAGAGGGGACAGGACGTTCTTC.

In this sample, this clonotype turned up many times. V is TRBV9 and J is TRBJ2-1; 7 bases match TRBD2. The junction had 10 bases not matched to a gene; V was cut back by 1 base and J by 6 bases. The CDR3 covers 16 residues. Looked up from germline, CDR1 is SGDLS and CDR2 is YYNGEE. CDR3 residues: CASSVREWEGRNEQFF. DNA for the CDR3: TGTGCCAGCAGCGTAAGAGAGTGGGAGGGCCGCAATGAGCAGTTCTTC.

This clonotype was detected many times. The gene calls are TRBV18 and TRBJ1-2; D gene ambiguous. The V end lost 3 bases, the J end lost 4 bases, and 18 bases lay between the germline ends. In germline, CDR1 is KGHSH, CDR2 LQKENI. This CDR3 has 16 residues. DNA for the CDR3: TGTGCCAGCTCACCCACCCCCGGGTCGGGTAGCTATGGCTACACCTTC. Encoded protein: CASSPTPGSGSYGYTF.

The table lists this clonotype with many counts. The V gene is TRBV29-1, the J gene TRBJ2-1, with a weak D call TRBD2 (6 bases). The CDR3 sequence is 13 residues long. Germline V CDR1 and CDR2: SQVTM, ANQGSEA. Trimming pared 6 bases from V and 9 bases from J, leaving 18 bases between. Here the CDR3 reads CSVQGTTSLEQFF. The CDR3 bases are TGCAGCGTCCAAGGAACGACTAGTCTTGAGCAGTTCTTC.

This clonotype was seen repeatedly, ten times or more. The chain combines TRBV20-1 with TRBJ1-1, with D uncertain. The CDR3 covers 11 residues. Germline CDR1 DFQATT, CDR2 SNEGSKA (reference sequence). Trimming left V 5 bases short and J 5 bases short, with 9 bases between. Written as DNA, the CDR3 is TGCAGTGCTGCGACTGGAACTGAAGCTTTCTTT. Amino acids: CSAATGTEAFF.